This entry lists 21 T cell receptor beta chains sequenced from one sample in a study of CD8 T cells in Susac syndrome. With random hexamers, roughly 0.45 to 1 ug RNA was reverse transcribed. TCRdb re-derived calls from the immunoSEQ multiplex PCR reads in MiXCR, one entry per CDR3 protein. The repertoire has 70,000 or so distinct CDR3 sequences, around 95% of them found once; the top ten carry under 0.6%. Source material: CD8+ T cells from PBMCs. These receptors originate from a human donor with multiple sclerosis.

This clonotype was seen just once. This chain joins TRBV5-1 and TRBJ2-7; 8 bases line up with TRBD2. The germline CDR1 and CDR2 sequences are SGHRS and YFSETQ. The CDR3 extends over 14 amino acids. The V gene end was trimmed by 5 bases and the J gene end by 3 bases; junction bases not matched to a gene: 7. CDR3 residues: CASSQAGEGYEQYF. CDR3 coding DNA: TGCGCCAGCAGTCAAGCGGGAGAAGGCTACGAGCAGTACTTC. Based on the CDR3 plus reference TRBV5-1 and TRBJ2-7, the full variable domain is KAGVTQTPRYLIKTRGQQVTLSCSPISGHRSVSWYQQTPGQGLQFLFEYFSETQRNKGNFPGRFSGRQFSNSRSEMNVSTLELGDSALYLCASSQAGEGYEQYFGPGTRLTVT.

V is TRBV25-1 and J is TRBJ1-1; no clear D. Trimming removed 11 bases at V and 5 bases at J, with 18 bases between. This CDR3 has 13 residues. Germline CDR1 and CDR2: MGHDK and SYGVNS. The CDR3 here is CAAKTGHSTEAFF. CDR3 bases: TGTGCCGCGAAGACCGGGCACTCTACTGAAGCTTTCTTT.

J is TRBJ1-5 and V is TRBV27; no clear D gene. CDR3 size: 14 residues. With 3 bases removed from V and 0 bases from J, the gap between germline ends came to 6 bases. Germline V gene data show CDR1 as MNHEY and CDR2 as SMNVEV (reference sequence). The chain's CDR3 is CASSLWGSNQPQHF. CDR3 coding DNA: TGTGCCAGCAGTTTGTGGGGTAGCAATCAGCCCCAGCATTTT.

The gene calls are TRBV12-3 or TRBV12-4 and TRBJ2-7, with no clear D. V shed 0 bases and J shed 2 bases, with 11 bases lying between them. The CDR3 is 15 amino acids. The CDR3 bases are TGTGCCAGCAGTTTAGCGCAGGCTCTGACCTACGAGCAGTACTTC. It is translated as CASSLAQALTYEQYF.

The chain uses TRBV29-1 and TRBJ1-1; 7 bases map to TRBD1. This CDR3 contains 12 residues. Unmatched junction bases numbered 5, after V lost 5 bases and J lost 5 bases. CDR1 and CDR2 from the germline V gene are SQVTM and ANQGSEA. CDR3: CSVPTGRTEAFF. In nucleotides, the CDR3 is TGCAGCGTTCCGACAGGGAGGACTGAAGCTTTCTTT.

V is TRBV15 and J is TRBJ1-5; no definite D call. CDR1 LNHNV and CDR2 YYDKDF come from the germline V gene (reference sequence). This CDR3 comprises 19 residues. The V end was cut by 0 bases, the J end by 0 bases, with 18 bases between. CDR3 sequence: CATSRDLSPMTDSNQPQHF. The CDR3 nucleotides read TGTGCCACCAGCAGAGATCTTTCCCCAATGACGGATAGCAATCAGCCCCAGCATTTT.

The chain joins TRBV27 to TRBJ1-1; 8 bases are shared with TRBD1. CDR3 length: 14 amino acids. V gave up 2 bases and J gave up 4 bases; unmatched junction bases: 3. Germline CDR1 reads MNHEY; CDR2 reads SMNVEV (reference sequence). CDR3 nucleotides: TGTGCCAGCAGTTTACTACAGGGGGGCACTGAAGCTTTCTTT. Translated, it gives CASSLLQGGTEAFF.

The chain employs TRBV29-1 and TRBJ2-5, with 8 bases matching TRBD1. CDR3 size: 15 residues. With V trimmed by 1 base and J by 0 bases, 4 bases remained unmatched. CDR1 and CDR2 from the germline V gene are SQVTM and ANQGSEA. Written as DNA, the CDR3 is TGCAGCGTTGAAGGAGGGACAGGAGACCAAGAGACCCAGTACTTC. The encoded protein is CSVEGGTGDQETQYF.

This clonotype has only one observation. The chain employs TRBV4-1 and TRBJ1-2; D is undetermined. The CDR3 length is 13 residues. Germline values: CDR1 MGHRA, CDR2 YSYEKL. V lost 0 bases and J lost 13, with 15 bases in between. The CDR3 spells CASSQDVSWEPTF. The DNA for the CDR3 is TGCGCCAGCAGCCAAGATGTCAGTTGGGAACCCACCTTC.

The table lists this clonotype with a count of one. J is TRBJ2-5 and V is TRBV19; maybe TRBD1 (6 bases). There are 13 residues in the CDR3. V lost 8 bases, J lost 1 base, and 11 bases lay in between. The V gene's germline CDR1 is LNHDA and CDR2 SQIVND (reference sequence). The CDR3 coding sequence is TGTGCCAGTGCTGGACAGTTCCAAGAGACCCAGTACTTC. This gives the protein CASAGQFQETQYF.

The V and J genes are TRBV7-6 and TRBJ2-5; D might be TRBD1 (5 bases). CDR3 length: 14 amino acids. V shed 1 base and J shed 2 bases, with 8 bases lying between them. Germline V gives CDR1 SGHVS, CDR2 FNYEAQ. DNA of the CDR3: TGTGCCAGCAGCTTAGACCCAGGGCAAGAGACCCAGTACTTC. Translation gives CASSLDPGQETQYF.

This chain joins TRBV5-6 and TRBJ1-1; D not resolved. This CDR3 has 13 residues. The germline gives CDR1 SGHDT, CDR2 YYEEEE. The V gene lost 2 bases and the J gene lost 1 base, with 6 bases spanning the gap. CDR3 protein: CASSFTANTEAFF. CDR3 nucleotide sequence: TGTGCCAGCAGCTTTACAGCGAACACTGAAGCTTTCTTT.

The chain links TRBV30 to TRBJ1-5; possible D gene TRBD1, 6 bases. CDR1 is GTSNPN and CDR2 is SVGIG in the germline V gene (reference sequence). V lost 3 bases to trimming and J lost 13 bases, with 19 bases between them. The CDR3 loop spans 13 amino acids. CDR3 in DNA: TGTGCCTGGAGCGCGACCCCGGGGGCCCCTCAGCATTTT. This codes for CAWSATPGAPQHF.

The rearrangement links TRBV27 to TRBJ2-5, with D perhaps being TRBD1 or TRBD2 (5 bases each). CDR1 and CDR2 from the germline V gene are MNHEY and SMNVEV (reference sequence). Trimming left V 5 bases short and J 2 bases short, with 18 bases between. The CDR3 is 16 amino acids. This CDR3 reads CASSDPSGTTQETQYF. The CDR3 nucleotides read TGTGCCAGCAGTGACCCCTCCGGGACCACACAAGAGACCCAGTACTTC.

The chain is built from TRBV5-4 and TRBJ2-1; 7 positions match TRBD1. Losses at the gene ends were 4 bases for V and 7 bases for J; bases not matched to a gene: 5. This CDR3 spans 13 amino acids. Looked up from germline, CDR1 is SGHNT and CDR2 is YYREEE (reference sequence). CDR3 in DNA: TGTGCCAGCAGCACCGGGGACAGTAATGAGCAGTTCTTC. It yields the protein CASSTGDSNEQFF.

The chain combines TRBV5-1 with TRBJ2-3, with D perhaps matching TRBD2 (5 bases). This CDR3 region has 14 residues. The germline V gene has CDR1 SGHRS and CDR2 YFSETQ. V lost 0 bases to trimming and J lost 3 bases, with 8 bases between them. CDR3 loop: CASSLGLATDTQYF. The CDR3 DNA reads TGCGCCAGCAGCTTGGGCCTAGCAACAGATACGCAGTATTTT.

The V and J genes are TRBV3-1 and TRBJ2-3, with 10 bases aligning to TRBD2. Germline V gene lookup returns CDR1 LGHDT and CDR2 YNNKEL (reference sequence). The CDR3 loop spans 16 amino acids. V lost 4 bases to trimming and J lost 3 bases; unmatched junction nucleotides: 7. The CDR3 spells CASSPGTSENTDTQYF. CDR3 coding DNA: TGTGCCAGCAGCCCCGGGACTAGCGAAAATACAGATACGCAGTATTTT.

The count of this clonotype is one. The chain employs TRBV4-1 and TRBJ1-2; D not certain. The CDR3 is 14 residues long. From germline, CDR1 is MGHRA and CDR2 YSYEKL. V lost 0 bases and J lost 3, with 8 bases in between. The DNA of the CDR3 is TGCGCCAGCAGCCAAGATCAAGGCGACTATGGCTACACCTTC. Amino acid sequence: CASSQDQGDYGYTF.

The chain recombines TRBV15 with TRBJ2-7, with no clear D. The germline V and J ends were trimmed by 1 base and 1 base, with 8 bases remaining between them. The V gene's germline CDR1 is LNHNV and CDR2 YYDKDF (reference sequence). CDR3 length: 14 amino acids. The CDR3 is CATSRVFGSYEQYF. The CDR3 bases are TGTGCCACCAGCAGAGTTTTCGGGTCCTACGAGCAGTACTTC.

J is TRBJ2-2 and V is TRBV29-1; D gene unclear. Trimming left V 3 bases short and J 6 bases short, with 2 bases between. The CDR3 loop spans 10 amino acids. CDR1 is SQVTM, CDR2 ANQGSEA, per germline. CDR3 loop: CSVDAGELFF. For the CDR3, the DNA is TGCAGCGTTGACGCCGGGGAGCTGTTTTTT.

This rearrangement joins TRBV29-1 to TRBJ2-1; D perhaps matches TRBD2 (6 bases). V was pared by 4 bases and J by 7 bases, with 14 bases between. This CDR3 spans 13 amino acids. Germline V lookup: CDR1 SQVTM, CDR2 ANQGSEA. This CDR3 reads CSVAAGSGNEQFF. CDR3 bases: TGCAGCGTTGCGGCGGGGAGCGGGAATGAGCAGTTCTTC.